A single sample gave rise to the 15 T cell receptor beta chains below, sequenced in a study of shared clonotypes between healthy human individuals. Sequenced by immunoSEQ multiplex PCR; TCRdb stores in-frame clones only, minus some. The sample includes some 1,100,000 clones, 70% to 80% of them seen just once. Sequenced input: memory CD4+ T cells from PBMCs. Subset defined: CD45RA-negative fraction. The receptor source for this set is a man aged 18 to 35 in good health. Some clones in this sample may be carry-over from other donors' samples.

For the CDR3, the DNA is TGTGCCAGCAGCTCGGGTCGCCTAGTGGCAGATACGCAGTATTTT. Amino acid sequence: CASSSGRLVADTQYF. This chain joins TRBV7-9 and TRBJ2-3, with D hard to call. The CDR3 is 15 amino acids. Trimming removed 4 bases at V and 4 bases at J, with 15 bases between. Germline V gene lookup returns CDR1 SEHNR and CDR2 FQNEAQ (reference sequence).

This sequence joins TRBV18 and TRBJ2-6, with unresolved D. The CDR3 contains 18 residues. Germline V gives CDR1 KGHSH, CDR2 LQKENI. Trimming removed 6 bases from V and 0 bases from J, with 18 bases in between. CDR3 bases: TGTGCCAGCTCTCAGAGTTGGCGTAAGACCTCTGGGGCCAACGTCCTGACTTTC. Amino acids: CASSQSWRKTSGANVLTF.

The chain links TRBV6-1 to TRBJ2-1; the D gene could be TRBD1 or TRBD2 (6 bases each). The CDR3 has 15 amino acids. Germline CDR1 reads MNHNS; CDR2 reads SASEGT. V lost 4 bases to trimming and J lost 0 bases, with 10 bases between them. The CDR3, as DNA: TGTGCCAGCAGTGTAGAGGGGGGCTCCTACAATGAGCAGTTCTTC. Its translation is CASSVEGGSYNEQFF.

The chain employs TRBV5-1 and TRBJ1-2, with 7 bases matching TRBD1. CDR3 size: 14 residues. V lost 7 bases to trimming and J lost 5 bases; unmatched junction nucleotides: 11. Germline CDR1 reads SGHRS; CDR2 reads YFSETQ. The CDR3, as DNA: TGCGCCAGCGCCGCTGACAGGGATGGGTATGGCTACACCTTC. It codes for CASAADRDGYGYTF.

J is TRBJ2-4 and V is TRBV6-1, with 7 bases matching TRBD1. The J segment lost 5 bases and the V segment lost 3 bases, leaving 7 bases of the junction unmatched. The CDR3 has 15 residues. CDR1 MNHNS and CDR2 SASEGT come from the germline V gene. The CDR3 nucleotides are TGTGCCAGCAGTGAGTTCGGACAGGTAGAAAACATTCAGTACTTC. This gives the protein CASSEFGQVENIQYF.

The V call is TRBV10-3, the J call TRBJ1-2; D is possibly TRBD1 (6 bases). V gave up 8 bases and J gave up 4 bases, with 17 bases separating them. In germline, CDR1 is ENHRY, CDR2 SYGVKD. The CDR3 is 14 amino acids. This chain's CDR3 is CAIEGGARFYGYTF. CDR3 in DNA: TGTGCCATCGAAGGGGGGGCGCGGTTCTATGGCTACACCTTC.

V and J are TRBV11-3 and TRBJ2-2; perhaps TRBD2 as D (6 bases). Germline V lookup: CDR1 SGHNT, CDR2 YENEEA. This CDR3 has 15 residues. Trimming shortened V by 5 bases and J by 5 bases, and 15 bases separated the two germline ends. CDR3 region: CASSPRAGNTGELFF. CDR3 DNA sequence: TGTGCCAGCAGCCCCCGGGCGGGAAATACCGGGGAGCTGTTTTTT.

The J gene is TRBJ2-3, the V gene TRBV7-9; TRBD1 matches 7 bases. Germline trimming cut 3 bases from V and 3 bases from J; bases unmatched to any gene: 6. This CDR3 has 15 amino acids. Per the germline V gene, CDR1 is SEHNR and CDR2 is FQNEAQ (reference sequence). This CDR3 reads CASSFGPTGTDTQYF. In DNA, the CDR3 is TGTGCCAGCAGCTTCGGACCGACAGGGACAGATACGCAGTATTTT.

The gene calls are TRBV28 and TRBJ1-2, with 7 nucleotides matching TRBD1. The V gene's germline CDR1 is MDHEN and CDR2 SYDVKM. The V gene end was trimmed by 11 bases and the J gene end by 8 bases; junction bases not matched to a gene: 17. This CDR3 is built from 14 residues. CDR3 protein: CAVSSGQRRGGYTF. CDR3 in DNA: TGTGCCGTCTCCTCGGGACAGCGAAGGGGAGGCTACACCTTC.

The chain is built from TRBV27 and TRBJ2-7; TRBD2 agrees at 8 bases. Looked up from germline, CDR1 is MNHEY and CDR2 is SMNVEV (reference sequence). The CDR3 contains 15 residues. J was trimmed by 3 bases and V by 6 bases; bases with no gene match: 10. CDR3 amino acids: CASSSSVAGSYEQYF. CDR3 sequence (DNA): TGTGCCAGCAGCTCCAGCGTAGCGGGAAGCTACGAGCAGTACTTC.

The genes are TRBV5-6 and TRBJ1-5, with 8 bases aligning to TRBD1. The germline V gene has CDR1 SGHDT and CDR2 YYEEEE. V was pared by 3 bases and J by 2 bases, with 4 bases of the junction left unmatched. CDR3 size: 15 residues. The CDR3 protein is CASSSAGQGNQPQHF. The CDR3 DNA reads TGTGCCAGCAGCTCCGCGGGACAGGGCAATCAGCCCCAGCATTTT. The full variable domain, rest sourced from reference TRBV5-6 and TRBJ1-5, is DAGVTQSPTHLIKTRGQQVTLRCSPKSGHDTVSWYQQALGQGPQFIFQYYEEEERQRGNFPDRFSGHQFPNYSSELNVNALLLGDSALYLCASSSAGQGNQPQHFGDGTRLSIL.

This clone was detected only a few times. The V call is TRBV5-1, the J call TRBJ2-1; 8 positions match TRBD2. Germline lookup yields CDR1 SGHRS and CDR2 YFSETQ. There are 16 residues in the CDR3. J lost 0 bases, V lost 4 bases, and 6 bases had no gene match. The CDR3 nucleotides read TGCGCCAGCAGCCCTTCTAGCGGGCTCTCCTACAATGAGCAGTTCTTC. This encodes CASSPSSGLSYNEQFF.

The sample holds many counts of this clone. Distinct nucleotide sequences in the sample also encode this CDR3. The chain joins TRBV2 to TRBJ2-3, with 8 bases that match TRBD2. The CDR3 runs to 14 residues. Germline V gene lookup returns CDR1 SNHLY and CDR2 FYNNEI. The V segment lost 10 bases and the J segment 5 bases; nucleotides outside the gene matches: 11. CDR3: CATAAGVIGDTQYF. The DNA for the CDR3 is TGTGCCACCGCAGCGGGAGTTATCGGAGATACGCAGTATTTT.

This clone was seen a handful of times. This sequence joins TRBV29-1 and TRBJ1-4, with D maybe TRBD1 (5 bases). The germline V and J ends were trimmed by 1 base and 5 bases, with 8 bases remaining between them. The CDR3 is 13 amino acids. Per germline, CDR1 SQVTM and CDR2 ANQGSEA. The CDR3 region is CSVEGGDNEKLFF. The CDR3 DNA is TGCAGCGTTGAAGGGGGGGACAATGAAAAACTGTTTTTT. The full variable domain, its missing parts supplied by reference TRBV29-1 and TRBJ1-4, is SAVISQKPSRDICQRGTSLTIQCQVDSQVTMMFWYRQQPGQSLTLIATANQGSEATYESGFVIDKFPISRPNLTFSTLTVSNMSPEDSSIYLCSVEGGDNEKLFFGSGTQLSVL.

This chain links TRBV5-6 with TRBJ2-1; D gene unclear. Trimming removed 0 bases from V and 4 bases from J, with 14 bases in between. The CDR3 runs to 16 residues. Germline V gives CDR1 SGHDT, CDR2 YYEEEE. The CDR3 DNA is TGTGCCAGCAGCTTGGGATCATCTCAGCCGTACAATGAGCAGTTCTTC. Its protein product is CASSLGSSQPYNEQFF. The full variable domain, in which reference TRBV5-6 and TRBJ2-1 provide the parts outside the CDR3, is DAGVTQSPTHLIKTRGQQVTLRCSPKSGHDTVSWYQQALGQGPQFIFQYYEEEERQRGNFPDRFSGHQFPNYSSELNVNALLLGDSALYLCASSLGSSQPYNEQFFGPGTRLTVL.